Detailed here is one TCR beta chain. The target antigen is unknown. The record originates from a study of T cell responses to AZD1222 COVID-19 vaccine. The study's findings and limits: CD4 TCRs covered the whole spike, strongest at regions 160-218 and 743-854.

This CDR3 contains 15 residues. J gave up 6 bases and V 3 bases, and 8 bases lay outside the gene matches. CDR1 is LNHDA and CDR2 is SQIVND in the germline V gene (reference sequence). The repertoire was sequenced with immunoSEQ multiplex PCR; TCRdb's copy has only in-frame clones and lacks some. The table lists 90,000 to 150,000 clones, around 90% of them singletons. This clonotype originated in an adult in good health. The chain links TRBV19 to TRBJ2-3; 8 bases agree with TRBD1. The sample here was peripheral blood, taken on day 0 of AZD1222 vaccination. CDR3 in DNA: TGTGCCAGTAGTATTGTACAGGGGGTCCCGGATACGCAGTATTTT. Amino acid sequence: CASSIVQGVPDTQYF.